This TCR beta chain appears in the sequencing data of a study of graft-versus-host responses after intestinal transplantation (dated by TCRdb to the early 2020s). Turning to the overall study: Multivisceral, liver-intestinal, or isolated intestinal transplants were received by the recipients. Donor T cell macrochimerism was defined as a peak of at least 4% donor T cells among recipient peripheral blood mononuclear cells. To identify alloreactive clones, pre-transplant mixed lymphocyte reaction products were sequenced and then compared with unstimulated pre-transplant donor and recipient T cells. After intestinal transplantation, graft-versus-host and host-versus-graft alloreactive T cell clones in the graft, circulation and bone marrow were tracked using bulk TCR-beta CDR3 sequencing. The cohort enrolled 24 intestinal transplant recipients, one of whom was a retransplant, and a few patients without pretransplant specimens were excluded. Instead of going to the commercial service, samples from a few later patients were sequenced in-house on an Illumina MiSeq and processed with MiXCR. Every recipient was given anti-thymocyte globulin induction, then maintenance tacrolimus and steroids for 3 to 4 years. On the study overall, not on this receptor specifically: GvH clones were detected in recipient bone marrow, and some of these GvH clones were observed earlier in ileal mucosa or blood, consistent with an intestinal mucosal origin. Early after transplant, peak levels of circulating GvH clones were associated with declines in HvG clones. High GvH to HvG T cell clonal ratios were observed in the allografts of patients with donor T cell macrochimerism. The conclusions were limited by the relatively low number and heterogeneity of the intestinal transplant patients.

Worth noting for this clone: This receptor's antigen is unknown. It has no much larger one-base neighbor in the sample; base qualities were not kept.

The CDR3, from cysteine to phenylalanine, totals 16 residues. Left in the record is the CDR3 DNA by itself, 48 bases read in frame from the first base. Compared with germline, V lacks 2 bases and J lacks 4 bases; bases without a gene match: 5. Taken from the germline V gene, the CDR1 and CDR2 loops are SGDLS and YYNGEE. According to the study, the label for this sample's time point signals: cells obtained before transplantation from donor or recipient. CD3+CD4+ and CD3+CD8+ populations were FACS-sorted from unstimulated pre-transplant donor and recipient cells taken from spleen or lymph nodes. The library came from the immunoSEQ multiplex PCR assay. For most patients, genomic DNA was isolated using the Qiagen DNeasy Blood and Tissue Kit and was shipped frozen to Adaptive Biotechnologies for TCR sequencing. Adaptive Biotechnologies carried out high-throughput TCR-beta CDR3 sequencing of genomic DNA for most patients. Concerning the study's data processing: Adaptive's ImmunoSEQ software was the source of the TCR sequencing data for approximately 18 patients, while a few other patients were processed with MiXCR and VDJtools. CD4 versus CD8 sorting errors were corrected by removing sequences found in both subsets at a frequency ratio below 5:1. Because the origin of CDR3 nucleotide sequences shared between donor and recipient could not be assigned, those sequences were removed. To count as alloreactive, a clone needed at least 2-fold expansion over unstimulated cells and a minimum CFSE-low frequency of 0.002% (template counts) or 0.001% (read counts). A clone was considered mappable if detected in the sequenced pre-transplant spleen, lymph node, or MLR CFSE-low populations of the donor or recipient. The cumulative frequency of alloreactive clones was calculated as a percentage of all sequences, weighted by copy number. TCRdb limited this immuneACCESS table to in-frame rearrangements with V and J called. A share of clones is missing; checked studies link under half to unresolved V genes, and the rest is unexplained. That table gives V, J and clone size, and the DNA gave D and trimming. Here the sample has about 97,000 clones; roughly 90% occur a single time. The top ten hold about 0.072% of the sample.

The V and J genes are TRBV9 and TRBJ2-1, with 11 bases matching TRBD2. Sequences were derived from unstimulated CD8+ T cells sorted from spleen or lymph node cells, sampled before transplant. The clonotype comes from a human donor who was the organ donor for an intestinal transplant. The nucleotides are TGTGCCAGCAGCGTGTACCTAGCGGGGGGATACAATGAGCAGTTCTTC. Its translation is CASSVYLAGGYNEQFF.